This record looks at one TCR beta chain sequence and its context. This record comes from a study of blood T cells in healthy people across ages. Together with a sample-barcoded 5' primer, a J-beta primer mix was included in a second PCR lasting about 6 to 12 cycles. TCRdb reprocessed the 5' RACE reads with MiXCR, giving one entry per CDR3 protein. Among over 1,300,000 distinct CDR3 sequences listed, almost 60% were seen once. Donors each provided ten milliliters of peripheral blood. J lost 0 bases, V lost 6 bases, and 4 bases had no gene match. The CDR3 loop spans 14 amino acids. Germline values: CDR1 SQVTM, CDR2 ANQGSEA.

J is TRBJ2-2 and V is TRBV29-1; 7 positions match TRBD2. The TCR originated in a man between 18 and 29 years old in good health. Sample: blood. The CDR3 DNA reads TGCAGCGTCCTAGCGGATCCGAACACCGGGGAGCTGTTTTTT. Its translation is CSVLADPNTGELFF.